These 27 T cell receptor beta chains came from one sample sequenced in a study of shared clonotypes between healthy human individuals. The assay was immunoSEQ multiplex PCR, and TCRdb's table has in-frame clones only and misses some. Among hundreds of thousands of clones, roughly 96% were seen once, and the ten largest hold roughly 0.1%. CD45RO-negative, CCR7-positively selected cells formed the naive CD8 fraction, excluding terminally differentiated effector memory CD45RA+ cells. The sample comprised naive CD8+ T cells sorted from blood. Source of these receptors: a woman aged 25 to 39 in good health.

The chain is built from TRBV27 and TRBJ1-4; 9 nucleotides line up with TRBD1. The germline V gene has CDR1 MNHEY and CDR2 SMNVEV (reference sequence). V shed 0 bases and J 6 bases; nucleotides not matched to a gene: 5. The CDR3 extends over 16 amino acids. The CDR3 sequence: CASSLSFGTGYEKLFF. CDR3 coding DNA: TGTGCCAGCAGTTTATCGTTTGGGACAGGGTATGAAAAACTGTTTTTT.

As concerns this clone: Additional DNA sequences in this sample encode the identical CDR3. The J gene is TRBJ2-7, the V gene TRBV27; D may correspond to TRBD1 or TRBD2 (5 bases each). Germline-derived CDR1 and CDR2 are MNHEY and SMNVEV (reference sequence). This CDR3 spans 13 amino acids. The V end was cut by 5 bases, the J end by 1 base, with 9 bases between. CDR3: CASSLGRSYEQYF. The CDR3 DNA is TGTGCCAGCAGTCTGGGACGGTCCTACGAGCAGTACTTC.

J is TRBJ2-3 and V is TRBV9; D is unclear. The CDR3 totals 15 residues. Germline values: CDR1 SGDLS, CDR2 YYNGEE. V was trimmed by 0 bases and J by 2 bases, leaving 10 bases between them. CDR3 loop: CASSVALYPTDTQYF. CDR3 nucleotides: TGTGCCAGCAGCGTAGCTCTTTACCCCACAGATACGCAGTATTTT.

The CDR3 here is CASSPSTAGEKLFF. CDR3 DNA sequence: TGTGCCAGCAGCCCTAGTACGGCAGGTGAAAAACTGTTTTTT. This sequence joins TRBV7-9 and TRBJ1-4; no clear D. Trimming pared 5 bases from V and 7 bases from J, leaving 14 bases between. This CDR3 has 14 residues. CDR1 and CDR2 from the germline V gene are SEHNR and FQNEAQ (reference sequence).

The CDR3 DNA sequence: TGCGCCAGCAGCACTACCCGGGCGGGAGAGGGGTCGAGTGAGCAGTTCTTC. The encoded protein is CASSTTRAGEGSSEQFF. V and J are TRBV4-1 and TRBJ2-1; 7 nucleotides line up with TRBD2. V shed 5 bases, J shed 9 bases, and the junction held 19 bases outside the gene matches. The CDR3 covers 17 residues. CDR1 and CDR2 (germline): MGHRA, YSYEKL.

The count of this clone is one. V gene TRBV2 combines with J gene TRBJ1-3; unclear D gene. CDR1 is SNHLY, CDR2 FYNNEI, per germline. Trimming took 9 bases from V and 6 from J, leaving 12 bases between them. CDR3 length: 12 residues. The CDR3 DNA reads TGTGCCAGGAAGGACGTTCCAAACACCATATATTTT. Translation: CARKDVPNTIYF.

This chain joins TRBV27 and TRBJ1-1; 7 nucleotides line up with TRBD1. This CDR3 has 15 amino acids. The ends lost 2 bases at V and 4 bases at J; junction bases unmatched: 7. Germline V gene sequence: CDR1 MNHEY, CDR2 SMNVEV (reference sequence). As DNA, the CDR3 is TGTGCCAGCAGTTTAAGAGTTCCAGGGGGCACTGAAGCTTTCTTT. Protein sequence: CASSLRVPGGTEAFF.

This clone was counted once. This chain uses TRBV25-1 with TRBJ2-7; TRBD2 matches 16 bases. The CDR3 runs 15 residues. The V segment lost 2 bases and the J segment 9 bases; nucleotides outside the gene matches: 4. Germline V gene sequence: CDR1 MGHDK, CDR2 SYGVNS. As DNA, the CDR3 is TGTGCCAGCAGTGAAGGGACTAGCGGGAGGGCCACGCAGTACTTC. Residues: CASSEGTSGRATQYF.

This chain joins TRBV19 and TRBJ2-7, with D possibly TRBD1 on 6 matching bases. From germline, CDR1 is LNHDA and CDR2 SQIVND (reference sequence). The CDR3 covers 15 residues. Trimming stripped 3 bases from V and 4 bases from J, with 16 bases between. The CDR3 loop reads CASSIGSGAFYEQYF. The CDR3, as DNA: TGTGCCAGTAGTATCGGTTCAGGGGCCTTTTACGAGCAGTACTTC.

The table lists this clone with a count of one. The V gene is TRBV6-5, the J gene TRBJ2-7; unclear D gene. Germline V gene data show CDR1 as MNHEY and CDR2 as SVGAGI. V was shortened by 6 bases and J by 5 bases, with 14 bases between the two germline ends. The CDR3 sequence is 13 residues long. The CDR3 protein is CASSMSKVHEQYF. CDR3 DNA: TGTGCCAGCAGCATGTCAAAGGTCCACGAGCAGTACTTC.

This rearrangement joins TRBV7-9 to TRBJ2-1, with a tentative D call TRBD2 (5 bases). This CDR3 is built from 14 residues. The V end was cut by 6 bases, the J end by 4 bases, with 13 bases between. Germline CDR1 SEHNR, CDR2 FQNEAQ (reference sequence). CDR3: CASRSGVGYNEQFF. CDR3 coding DNA: TGTGCCAGCAGGAGCGGAGTTGGATACAATGAGCAGTTCTTC.

V and J are TRBV11-2 and TRBJ2-7; 7 positions agree with TRBD1. The length of the CDR3 is 14 residues. V shed 7 bases and J 0 bases; nucleotides not matched to a gene: 6. Per the germline V gene, CDR1 is SGHAT and CDR2 is FQNNGV. CDR3 in DNA: TGTGCCAGCACCCCGACAGGGTTCTCCTACGAGCAGTACTTC. Its protein product is CASTPTGFSYEQYF.

The rearrangement uses TRBV27 and TRBJ1-1; no reliable D call. Germline V lookup: CDR1 MNHEY, CDR2 SMNVEV (reference sequence). V gave up 5 bases and J gave up 5 bases, with 18 bases separating them. The CDR3 spans 15 residues. CDR3 coding DNA: TGTGCCAGCAGTCCCCGGGAAGGGAGGGTAACTGAAGCTTTCTTT. Translated, it gives CASSPREGRVTEAFF.

The genes are TRBV2 and TRBJ2-7; the D is unclear. Germline assignment: CDR1 SNHLY and CDR2 FYNNEI. Deletions cut 0 bases from V and 0 bases from J, with 6 bases between. This CDR3 is 14 amino acids long. The CDR3 DNA reads TGTGCCAGCAGTGAAGCGGGCCCCTCCTACGAGCAGTACTTC. The encoded protein is CASSEAGPSYEQYF.

The chain links TRBV4-2 to TRBJ2-1, with 13 bases identical to TRBD2. V lost 3 bases to trimming and J lost 4 bases; unmatched junction nucleotides: 15. Germline values: CDR1 LGHNA, CDR2 YNFKEQ. CDR3 length equals 20 residues. Written as DNA, the CDR3 is TGTGCCAGCAGCCAGCTACAGGGCCGGACTAGCGGGAGCTTTTACAATGAGCAGTTCTTC. As protein: CASSQLQGRTSGSFYNEQFF.

The rearrangement uses TRBV7-9 and TRBJ1-6; the match to TRBD1 covers 8 bases. Unmatched junction bases numbered 12, after V lost 5 bases and J lost 0 bases. This CDR3 region has 19 residues. The germline V gene has CDR1 SEHNR and CDR2 FQNEAQ (reference sequence). The CDR3 bases are TGTGCCAGCAGCCAGGACGACAGGGGCGGGAGCTCCTATAATTCACCCCTCCACTTT. Translating gives CASSQDDRGGSSYNSPLHF.

This chain connects TRBV5-1 to TRBJ2-4; 8 bases line up with TRBD2. Trimming removed 4 bases from V and 15 bases from J; junction bases left unmatched: 21. CDR1 is SGHRS and CDR2 is YFSETQ in the germline V gene. This CDR3 spans 16 amino acids. This chain's CDR3 is CASSISPGTREGPRYF. The CDR3 nucleotides are TGCGCCAGCAGCATTAGCCCCGGGACTAGGGAAGGTCCTAGGTACTTC. The entire variable domain, with the rest obtained from reference TRBV5-1 and TRBJ2-4, is as follows: KAGVTQTPRYLIKTRGQQVTLSCSPISGHRSVSWYQQTPGQGLQFLFEYFSETQRNKGNFPGRFSGRQFSNSRSEMNVSTLELGDSALYLCASSISPGTREGPRYFGAGTRLSVL.

The chain's CDR3 is CASSLDNSYEQYF. CDR3 nucleotide sequence: TGTGCCAGCAGTTTGGACAACTCCTACGAGCAGTACTTC. This chain links TRBV28 with TRBJ2-5; weak D call: TRBD1 (5 bases). The J call may be wrong; the DNA end is better matched by TRBJ2-7. The CDR3 is 13 residues long. CDR1 is MDHEN, CDR2 SYDVKM, per germline.

This clone was counted a single time. The J gene is TRBJ2-7, the V gene TRBV27, with 13 bases fitting TRBD2. The CDR3 sequence is 15 residues long. CDR1 MNHEY and CDR2 SMNVEV come from the germline V gene (reference sequence). J gave up 7 bases and V 2 bases, and 5 bases lay outside the gene matches. This chain's CDR3 is CASSLGTSGIGEQYF. CDR3 nucleotides: TGTGCCAGCAGTTTAGGGACTAGCGGGATTGGGGAGCAGTACTTC.

In regard to this clone: The identical CDR3 is also encoded by other nucleotide sequences in the sample. The rearrangement joins TRBV27 to TRBJ2-6; a possible D gene is TRBD1 (6 bases). V was clipped by 0 bases and J by 2 bases, with 8 bases between them. Germline assignment: CDR1 MNHEY and CDR2 SMNVEV (reference sequence). There are 16 residues in the CDR3. CDR3 in DNA: TGTGCCAGCAGTTTATCGGCAGGGGCTGGGGCCAACGTCCTGACTTTC. It codes for CASSLSAGAGANVLTF.

The rearrangement joins TRBV27 to TRBJ1-1; D gene unclear. The germline CDR1 and CDR2 sequences are MNHEY and SMNVEV (reference sequence). The length of the CDR3 is 14 residues. The ends were cut back, 3 bases at V and 0 bases at J, with 8 bases in the middle. The CDR3 region has the DNA TGTGCCAGCAGTTTTAGTGGGTTGAACACTGAAGCTTTCTTT. Translation gives CASSFSGLNTEAFF.

This rearrangement joins TRBV4-2 to TRBJ2-1, with 7 bases aligning to TRBD1. The CDR3 is 14 residues long. Per germline, CDR1 LGHNA and CDR2 YNFKEQ. After removal of 1 base from V and 3 bases from J, the junction contained 0 bases not matched to a gene. CDR3 DNA: TGTGCCAGCAGCCAAGGACAGGGCTACAATGAGCAGTTCTTC. Protein sequence: CASSQGQGYNEQFF.

V is TRBV28 and J is TRBJ2-7, with 10 positions matching TRBD2. Germline CDR1 is MDHEN and CDR2 is SYDVKM. There are 13 residues in the CDR3. The ends lost 6 bases at V and 3 bases at J; junction bases unmatched: 2. CDR3 bases: TGTGCCAGCAGCTGGACTAGCGGCTACGAGCAGTACTTC. It translates to CASSWTSGYEQYF.

The J gene is TRBJ2-7, the V gene TRBV2; D unclear. Germline V gene sequence: CDR1 SNHLY, CDR2 FYNNEI. V was clipped by 3 bases and J by 0 bases, with 9 bases between them. The CDR3 contains 14 residues. For the CDR3, the DNA is TGTGCCAGCAGTGATCCGCAGAGCTCCTACGAGCAGTACTTC. Protein: CASSDPQSSYEQYF.

The chain carries TRBV27 and TRBJ2-3; 9 bases are a match to TRBD1. CDR3 length equals 16 residues. Germline values: CDR1 MNHEY, CDR2 SMNVEV (reference sequence). V was pared by 2 bases and J by 4 bases, with 7 bases of the junction left unmatched. The CDR3 is CASSLGGTGSADTQYF. As DNA, the CDR3 is TGTGCCAGCAGTTTAGGAGGGACAGGGTCGGCAGATACGCAGTATTTT.

The rearrangement joins TRBV10-2 to TRBJ2-7, with D unresolved. CDR1 and CDR2 (germline): WSHSY, SAAADI. The CDR3 contains 12 residues. Between the trimmed V and J ends, which lost 5 bases and 6 bases, there was a span of 11 bases. CDR3 amino acids: CASSLFGGEQYF. The CDR3 nucleotides read TGCGCCAGCAGTCTTTTTGGTGGCGAGCAGTACTTC.

As DNA, the CDR3 is TGTGCCAGCAGCTTAGCGGGGGCCTACGAGCAGTACTTC. Residues: CASSLAGAYEQYF. V is TRBV11-1 and J is TRBJ2-5, with D perhaps assigned TRBD1 or TRBD2 (5 bases each). TRBJ2-7 matches the DNA end more closely, so the J call is doubtful. CDR1 and CDR2 from the germline V gene are SGHAT and FQDESV (reference sequence). This CDR3 spans 13 amino acids.